The clone carrying this TCR beta chain was picked up many times. No antigen is known for it. 5'RACE employing 10-nucleotide random UMIs yielded the cDNA. Using its own MiXCR run on the 5' RACE reads, TCRdb lists one record per CDR3 protein. The table shows approximately 87,000 distinct CDR3 sequences, with roughly 14% occurring only once. The sample originates from a study of neurological immune-mediated disorders. Study findings and constraints: The study found the most TCR clonal expansion in HTLV-1-associated myelopathy and the least in multiple sclerosis, below healthy controls.

V dropped 5 bases and J dropped 3; count of bases not matched to a gene: 3. CDR1 LGHDT and CDR2 YNNKEL come from the germline V gene (reference sequence). There are 15 residues in the CDR3. The chain uses TRBV3-1 and TRBJ2-4; 11 positions match TRBD2. Sequencing was carried out using PBMCs. This TCR was recovered from a woman in her forties or fifties in good health. The CDR3 sequence is CASSVAGGNKNIQYF. CDR3 coding DNA: TGTGCCAGCAGCGTAGCGGGAGGGAACAAAAACATTCAGTACTTC. The full variable domain, completed using reference TRBV3-1 and TRBJ2-4, is DTAVSQTPKYLVTQMGNDKSIKCEQNLGHDTMYWYKQDSKKFLKIMFSYNNKELIINETVPNRFSPKSPDKAHLNLHINSLELGDSAVYFCASSVAGGNKNIQYFGAGTRLSVL.